This T cell receptor (beta chain) originates from a study of T cells in Graves' hyperthyroidism and ophthalmopathy. This clonotype showed up just once. Its matching antigen is unknown. Broader study findings: In validation, the model predicted ophthalmopathy. These predictions came a median about 6.5 months before onset. Clonotypes that were expanded in thyroid above 0.001 mostly appeared in blood too.

The study left out patients who had uncontrolled infection, other autoimmune disease, pregnancy or lactation. RNA transcripts gave rise to amplified TCR beta CDR3 regions. HTBI primers were used for first-round RT-PCR of the TCR CDR3. TCRdb reprocessed the multiplex PCR reads via MiXCR and lists one record per CDR3 protein. The data hold around 540,000 distinct CDR3 sequences, with under 60% observed a single time. Germline lookup yields CDR1 DFQATT and CDR2 SNEGSKA (reference sequence). CDR3 size: 15 residues. Trimming stripped 6 bases from V and 0 bases from J, with 12 bases between. This sequence originates from a woman aged 18-29 years with Graves' hyperthyroidism. Sequencing was performed on peripheral blood or thyroid tissue (not recorded which). The chain has TRBV20-1 and TRBJ1-6, with TRBD1 as a possible D gene (5 bases). DNA for the CDR3: TGCAGTGCGAGCGACAGTAGCTCCTATAATTCACCCCTCCACTTT. It codes for CSASDSSSYNSPLHF.